These 13 T cell receptor beta chains came from one sample sequenced in a study of blood T cells in healthy people across ages. The second PCR ran 7 to 11 cycles with a sample-barcoded 5' primer and J-beta primers. MiXCR, run by TCRdb on the 5' RACE reads, gives a single entry per CDR3 protein. The top ten hold roughly 3.7% of the sample, which has 550,000 to 800,000 distinct CDR3 sequences, roughly 21% seen once. The sample comprised blood. The receptors here all came from a man between 65 and 85 years old in good health.

The table lists this clonotype with a few counts. The chain joins TRBV5-5 to TRBJ1-5, with unresolved D. Trimming removed 0 bases from V and 0 bases from J, with 10 bases in between. Germline CDR1 and CDR2: SGHKS and YYEKEE (reference sequence). The CDR3 totals 16 residues. The chain's CDR3 is CASSLGQANSNQPQHF. The CDR3, as DNA: TGTGCCAGCAGCTTGGGGCAGGCCAATAGCAATCAGCCCCAGCATTTT.

A few counts support this clonotype. The chain links TRBV29-1 to TRBJ2-1; maybe TRBD2 (6 bases). The CDR3 runs to 11 residues. CDR1 is SQVTM and CDR2 is ANQGSEA in the germline V gene. Between the trimmed V and J ends, which lost 7 bases and 11 bases, there was a span of 15 bases. CDR3 residues: CSGYWDLKQFF. CDR3 DNA sequence: TGCAGCGGTTATTGGGACTTGAAGCAGTTCTTC.

This clonotype was observed many times. V usage is TRBV3-1 and J usage is TRBJ2-5, with a weak D call TRBD2 (5 bases). V lost 3 bases and J lost 2, with 7 bases in between. CDR3 size: 13 residues. In germline, CDR1 is LGHDT, CDR2 YNNKEL (reference sequence). CDR3 sequence reads: CASSQRGQETQYF. CDR3 bases: TGTGCCAGCAGCCAGAGAGGGCAAGAGACCCAGTACTTC.

The chain joins TRBV9 to TRBJ1-1, with D uncertain. This CDR3 spans 14 amino acids. From germline, CDR1 is SGDLS and CDR2 YYNGEE. With 0 bases removed from V and 3 bases from J, the gap between germline ends came to 9 bases. The CDR3 reads CASSVVGPDTEAFF. CDR3 in DNA: TGTGCCAGCAGCGTAGTAGGGCCAGACACTGAAGCTTTCTTT.

The genes are TRBV10-3 and TRBJ1-2; TRBD1 matches 10 bases. The germline gives CDR1 ENHRY, CDR2 SYGVKD. The CDR3 length is 13 residues. The trim removed 7 bases at V and 3 bases at J, leaving 2 bases unmatched. As DNA, the CDR3 is TGTGCCATCAAAGGACAGGGGGACTATGGCTACACCTTC. Protein: CAIKGQGDYGYTF.

This clonotype was seen a few times. V gene TRBV21-1 combines with J gene TRBJ2-7; the DNA was not used to check the table's D call, TRBD2. TRBV21-1 represents a pseudogene. This CDR3 has 20 residues. CDR3 amino acids: CASSKALSRVLAGWSYEQYF. In DNA form, the CDR3 reads TGCGCCAGCAGCAAAGCGCTTTCGAGGGTCTTAGCGGGATGGTCCTACGAGCAGTACTTC.

In its sample, this clonotype was seen a few times. The junction shows a germline mismatch at one end, possibly a read error. V gene TRBV5-1 combines with J gene TRBJ1-1, with 9 bases aligning to TRBD1. The germline CDR1 and CDR2 sequences are SGHRS and YFSETQ. CDR3 length: 16 residues. The CDR3, as DNA: TGCGCCAGTAGCTTGGGGGGACAGGGTGGCGGCACTGAAGCTTTCTTT. Its protein product is CASSLGGQGGGTEAFF.

This clonotype was counted only a few times. J is TRBJ2-3 and V is TRBV12-3 or TRBV12-4; no clear D gene. The CDR3 totals 15 residues. The V end lost 6 bases, the J end lost 4 bases, and 17 bases lay between the germline ends. CDR3 residues: CASSVVGVGADTQYF. CDR3 DNA sequence: TGTGCCAGCAGCGTCGTTGGGGTTGGGGCAGATACGCAGTATTTT.

The chain employs TRBV27 and TRBJ1-5, with a tentative D call TRBD1 (5 bases). Trimming pared 5 bases from V and 0 bases from J, leaving 14 bases between. Germline CDR1 reads MNHEY; CDR2 reads SMNVEV (reference sequence). This CDR3 spans 16 amino acids. CDR3 nucleotide sequence: TGTGCCAGCAGTCCCCGGGGGATAAATAGCAATCAGCCCCAGCATTTT. Protein: CASSPRGINSNQPQHF.

This clonotype was seen more than once but under ten times. This chain links TRBV6-1 with TRBJ2-5, with TRBD2 matching over 9 bases. The last part of the DNA fits TRBJ2-1 better; the J call may be wrong. Germline assignment: CDR1 MNHNS and CDR2 SASEGT. The length of the CDR3 is 18 residues. The CDR3 region is CASSPRGSGLACYNEQFF. The CDR3 DNA reads TGTGCCAGCAGTCCACGAGGGTCCGGACTAGCGTGTTACAATGAGCAGTTCTTC.

In its sample, this clonotype was seen a few times. This chain uses TRBV5-1 with TRBJ2-7; 9 bases line up with TRBD2. Germline V gives CDR1 SGHRS, CDR2 YFSETQ. The junction had 5 bases not matched to a gene; V was cut back by 4 bases and J by 3 bases. The CDR3 consists of 14 residues. CDR3 amino acids: CASSKAGGYYEQYF. The CDR3 DNA follows: TGCGCCAGCAGCAAAGCGGGAGGCTACTACGAGCAGTACTTC. Full variable domain (remainder filled in from reference TRBV5-1 and TRBJ2-7): KAGVTQTPRYLIKTRGQQVTLSCSPISGHRSVSWYQQTPGQGLQFLFEYFSETQRNKGNFPGRFSGRQFSNSRSEMNVSTLELGDSALYLCASSKAGGYYEQYFGPGTRLTVT.

The J gene is TRBJ2-5, the V gene TRBV12-3 or TRBV12-4; no clear D gene. V was clipped by 1 base and J by 1 base, with 13 bases between them. The CDR3 contains 16 residues. The CDR3 is CASSLGLLESQETQYF. CDR3 sequence (DNA): TGTGCCAGCAGTTTAGGCCTCCTAGAATCCCAAGAGACCCAGTACTTC.

This chain connects TRBV6-2 or TRBV6-3 to TRBJ2-1; D is unclear. CDR1 is MNHEY and CDR2 is SVGEGT in the germline V gene. V lost 1 base, J lost 5 bases, and 15 bases lay in between. CDR3 length: 16 amino acids. The CDR3 is CASSYYGDPLHNEQFF. CDR3 nucleotides: TGTGCCAGCAGTTACTACGGAGACCCCCTACACAATGAGCAGTTCTTC.